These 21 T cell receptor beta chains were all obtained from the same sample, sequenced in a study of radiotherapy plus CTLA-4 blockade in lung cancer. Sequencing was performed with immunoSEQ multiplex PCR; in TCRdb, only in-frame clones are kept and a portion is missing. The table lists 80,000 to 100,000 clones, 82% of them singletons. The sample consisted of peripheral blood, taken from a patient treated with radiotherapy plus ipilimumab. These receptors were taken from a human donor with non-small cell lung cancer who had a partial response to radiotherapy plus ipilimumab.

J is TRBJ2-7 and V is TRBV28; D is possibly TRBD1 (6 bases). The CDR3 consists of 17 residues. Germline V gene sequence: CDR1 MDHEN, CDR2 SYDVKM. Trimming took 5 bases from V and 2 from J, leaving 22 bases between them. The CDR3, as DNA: TGTGCCAGCAGTGGGAGCCTGGGCAGGGGCCTACCCTACGAGCAGTACTTC. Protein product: CASSGSLGRGLPYEQYF.

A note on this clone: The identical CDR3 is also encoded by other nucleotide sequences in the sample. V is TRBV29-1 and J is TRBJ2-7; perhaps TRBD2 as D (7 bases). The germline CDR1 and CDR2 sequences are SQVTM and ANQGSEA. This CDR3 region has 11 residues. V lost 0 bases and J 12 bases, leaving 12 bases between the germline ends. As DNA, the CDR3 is TGCAGCGTTGAAGATATGGGGGGGCTGTACTTC. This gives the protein CSVEDMGGLYF.

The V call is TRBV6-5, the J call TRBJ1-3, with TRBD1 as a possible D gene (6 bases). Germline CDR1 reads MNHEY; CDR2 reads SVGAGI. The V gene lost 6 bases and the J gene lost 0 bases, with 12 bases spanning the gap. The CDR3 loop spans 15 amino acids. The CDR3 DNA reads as TGTGCCAGCAGACTCAACAGGGACTCTGGAAACACCATATATTTT. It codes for CASRLNRDSGNTIYF.

CDR3 nucleotides: TGTGCCAGCAGTGACCGGCACCAGTCGGAGGAGACCCAGTACTTC. This encodes CASSDRHQSEETQYF. The chain is built from TRBV2 and TRBJ2-5; no firm D call. Germline CDR1 SNHLY, CDR2 FYNNEI. CDR3 size: 15 residues. Deletions cut 3 bases from V and 5 bases from J, with 16 bases between.

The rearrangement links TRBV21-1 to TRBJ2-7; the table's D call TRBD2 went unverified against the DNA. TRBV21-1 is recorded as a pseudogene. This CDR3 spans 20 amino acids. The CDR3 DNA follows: TGTGCCAGCAGCAAGTTCGGTAAAAGGACTAGCGGGAGGAGCTCCTACGAGCAGTACTTC. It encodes CASSKFGKRTSGRSSYEQYF.

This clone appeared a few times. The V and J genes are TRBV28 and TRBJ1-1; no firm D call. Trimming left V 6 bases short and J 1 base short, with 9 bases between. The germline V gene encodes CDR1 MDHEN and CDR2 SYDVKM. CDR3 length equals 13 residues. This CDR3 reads CASRLTGNTEAFF. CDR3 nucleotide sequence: TGTGCCAGCAGGTTGACTGGGAACACTGAAGCTTTCTTT. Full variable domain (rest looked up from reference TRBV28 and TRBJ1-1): DVKVTQSSRYLVKRTGEKVFLECVQDMDHENMFWYRQDPGLGLRLIYFSYDVKMKEKGDIPEGYSVSREKKERFSLILESASTNQTSMYLCASRLTGNTEAFFGQGTRLTVV.

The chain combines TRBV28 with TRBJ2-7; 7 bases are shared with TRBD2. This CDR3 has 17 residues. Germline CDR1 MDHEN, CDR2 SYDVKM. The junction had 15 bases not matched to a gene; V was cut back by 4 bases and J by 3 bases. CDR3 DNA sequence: TGTGCCAGCAGTTCGGCTTCCGGGGGGTTGCTACTCTACGAGCAGTACTTC. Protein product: CASSSASGGLLLYEQYF.

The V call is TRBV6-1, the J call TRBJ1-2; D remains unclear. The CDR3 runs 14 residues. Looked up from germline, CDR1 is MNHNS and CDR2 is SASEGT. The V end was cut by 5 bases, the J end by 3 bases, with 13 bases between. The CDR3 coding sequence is TGTGCCAGCAGTCTTCGACAAGACCACTATGGCTACACCTTC. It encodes CASSLRQDHYGYTF.

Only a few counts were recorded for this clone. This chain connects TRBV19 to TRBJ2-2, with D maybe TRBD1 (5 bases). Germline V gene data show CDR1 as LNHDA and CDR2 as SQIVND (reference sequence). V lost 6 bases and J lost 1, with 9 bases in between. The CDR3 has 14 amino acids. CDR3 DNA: TGTGCCAGTAGATGGGGCAGGAACACCGGGGAGCTGTTTTTT. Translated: CASRWGRNTGELFF.

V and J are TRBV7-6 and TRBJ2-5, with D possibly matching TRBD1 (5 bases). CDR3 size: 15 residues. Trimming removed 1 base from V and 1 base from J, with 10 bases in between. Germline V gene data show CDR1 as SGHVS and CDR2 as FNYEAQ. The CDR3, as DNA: TGTGCCAGCAGCTTAGGGGGCAGCAGCCAAGAGACCCAGTACTTC. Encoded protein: CASSLGGSSQETQYF.

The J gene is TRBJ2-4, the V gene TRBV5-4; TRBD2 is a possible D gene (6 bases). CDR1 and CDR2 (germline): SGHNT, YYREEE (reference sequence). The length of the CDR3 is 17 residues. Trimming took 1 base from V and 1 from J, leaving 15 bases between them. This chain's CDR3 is CASSLWSAGTAKNIQYF. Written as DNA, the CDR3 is TGTGCCAGCAGCTTGTGGTCCGCGGGGACGGCCAAAAACATTCAGTACTTC.

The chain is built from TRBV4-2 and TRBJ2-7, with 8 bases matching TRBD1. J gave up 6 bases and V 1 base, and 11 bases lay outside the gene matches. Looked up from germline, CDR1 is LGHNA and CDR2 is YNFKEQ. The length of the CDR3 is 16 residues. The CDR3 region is CASSQAAGQGAAEQYF. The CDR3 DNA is TGTGCCAGCAGCCAAGCCGCGGGGCAGGGGGCGGCCGAGCAGTACTTC.

CDR3 amino acids: CASSNPGTGELFF. The CDR3 coding sequence is TGCGCCAGCAGTAATCCCGGGACCGGGGAGCTGTTTTTT. The chain has TRBV10-2 and TRBJ2-2, with D unresolved. The CDR3 spans 13 residues. V dropped 5 bases and J dropped 5 bases, with 9 bases sitting between them. Germline CDR1 WSHSY, CDR2 SAAADI.

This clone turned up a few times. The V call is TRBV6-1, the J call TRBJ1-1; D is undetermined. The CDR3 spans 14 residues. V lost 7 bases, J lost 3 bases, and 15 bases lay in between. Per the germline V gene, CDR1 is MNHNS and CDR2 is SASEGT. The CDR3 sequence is CASTPYGVDTEAFF. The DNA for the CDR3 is TGTGCCAGCACGCCGTACGGGGTGGACACTGAAGCTTTCTTT.

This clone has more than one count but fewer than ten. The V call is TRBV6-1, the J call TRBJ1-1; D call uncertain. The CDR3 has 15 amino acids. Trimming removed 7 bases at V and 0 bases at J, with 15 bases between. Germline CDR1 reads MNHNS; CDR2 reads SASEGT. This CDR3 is CASMPGSNMNTEAFF. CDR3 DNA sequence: TGTGCCAGCATGCCGGGGTCAAACATGAACACTGAAGCTTTCTTT.

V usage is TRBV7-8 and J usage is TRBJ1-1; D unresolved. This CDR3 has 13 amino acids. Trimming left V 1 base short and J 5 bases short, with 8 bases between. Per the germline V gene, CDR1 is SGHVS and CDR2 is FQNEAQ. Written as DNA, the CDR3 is TGTGCCAGCAGCTTAGGAGGGATGACTGAAGCTTTCTTT. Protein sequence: CASSLGGMTEAFF. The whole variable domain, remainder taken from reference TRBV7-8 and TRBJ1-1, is GAGVSQSPRYKVAKRGQDVALRCDPISGHVSLFWYQQALGQGPEFLTYFQNEAQLDKSGLPSDRFFAERPEGSVSTLKIQRTQQEDSAVYLCASSLGGMTEAFFGQGTRLTVV.

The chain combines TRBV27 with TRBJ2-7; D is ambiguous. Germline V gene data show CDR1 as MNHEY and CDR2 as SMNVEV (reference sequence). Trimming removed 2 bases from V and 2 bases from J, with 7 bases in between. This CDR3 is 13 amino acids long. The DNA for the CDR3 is TGTGCCAGCAGTTTACAGGTTACCTACGAGCAGTACTTC. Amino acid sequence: CASSLQVTYEQYF.

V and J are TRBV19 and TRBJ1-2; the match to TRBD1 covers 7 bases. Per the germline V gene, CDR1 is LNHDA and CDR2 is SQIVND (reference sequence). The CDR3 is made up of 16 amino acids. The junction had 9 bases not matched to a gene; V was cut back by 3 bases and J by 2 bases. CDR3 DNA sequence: TGTGCCAGTAGTATTTCTATTCCGGGACAGAACTATGGCTACACCTTC. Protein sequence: CASSISIPGQNYGYTF.

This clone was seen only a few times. This CDR3 reads CASSSPGVAGVLGDTQYF. CDR3 bases: TGTGCCAGCAGTTCCCCCGGGGTAGCGGGGGTCCTCGGAGATACGCAGTATTTT. The rearrangement joins TRBV27 to TRBJ2-3; 9 bases line up with TRBD2. This CDR3 is 18 amino acids long. The trim removed 4 bases at V and 5 bases at J, leaving 16 bases unmatched. Germline-derived CDR1 and CDR2 are MNHEY and SMNVEV (reference sequence).

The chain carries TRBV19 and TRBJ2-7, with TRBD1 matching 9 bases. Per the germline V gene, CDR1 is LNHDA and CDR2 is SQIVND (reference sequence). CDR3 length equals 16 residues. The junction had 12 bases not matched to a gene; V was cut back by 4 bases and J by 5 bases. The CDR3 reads CASSTIPGQGKNEQYF. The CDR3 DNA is TGTGCCAGTAGTACAATCCCGGGACAGGGTAAGAACGAGCAGTACTTC. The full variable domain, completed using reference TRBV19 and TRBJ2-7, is DGGITQSPKYLFRKEGQNVTLSCEQNLNHDAMYWYRQDPGQGLRLIYYSQIVNDFQKGDIAEGYSVSREKKESFPLTVTSAQKNPTAFYLCASSTIPGQGKNEQYFGPGTRLTVT.

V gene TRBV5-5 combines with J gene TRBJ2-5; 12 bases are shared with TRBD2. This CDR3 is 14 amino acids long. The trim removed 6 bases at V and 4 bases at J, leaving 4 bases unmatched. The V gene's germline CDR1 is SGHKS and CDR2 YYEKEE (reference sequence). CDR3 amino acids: CASIASGRGETQYF. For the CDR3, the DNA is TGTGCCAGCATTGCTAGCGGGAGGGGAGAGACCCAGTACTTC. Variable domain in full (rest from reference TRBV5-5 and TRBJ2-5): DAGVTQSPTHLIKTRGQQVTLRCSPISGHKSVSWYQQVLGQGPQFIFQYYEKEERGRGNFPDRFSARQFPNYSSELNVNALLLGDSALYLCASIASGRGETQYFGPGTRLLVL.